This is a list of T cell receptor beta chains from one sample in a study of blood T cell repertoires in COVID-19. Method: immunoSEQ multiplex PCR; TCRdb's copy keeps in-frame clones and lacks some. The repertoire holds 200,000 to 300,000 clones, with about 85% as singletons. The sequencing input was peripheral blood. These receptors all come from a man in his 60s with acute or convalescent COVID-19. Each CDR3 is given with its conserved first and last residue.

CDR3aa: CASSPSLGLGNTGELFF
j_gene: TRBJ2-2
v_gene: TRBV11-2

CDR3aa: CASSERSVSGGFTDTQYF
j_gene: TRBJ2-3
v_gene: TRBV6-1

CDR3aa: CASREGGANYGYTF
j_gene: TRBJ1-2
v_gene: TRBV2

CDR3aa: CASTTRTSGLFYEQYF
j_gene: TRBJ2-7
v_gene: TRBV27

CDR3aa: CASSSEGAEAFF
j_gene: TRBJ1-1
v_gene: TRBV5-1

CDR3aa: CASSIWSISGNTIYF
j_gene: TRBJ1-3
v_gene: TRBV19

CDR3aa: CSVRRTANEKLFF
j_gene: TRBJ1-4
v_gene: TRBV29-1

CDR3aa: CAWNRGTSGEAQYF
j_gene: TRBJ2-5
v_gene: TRBV30

CDR3aa: CASSLSASWGREDTQYF
j_gene: TRBJ2-3
v_gene: TRBV4-2

CDR3aa: CASSQSREQYF
j_gene: TRBJ2-7
v_gene: TRBV3-1/TRBV3-2